These 2 T cell receptor beta chains share one sample of origin, sequenced in a study of cytomegalovirus exposure and HLA in healthy donors. PCR involved 60 Vbeta and 13 Jbeta primers. Assay: immunoSEQ multiplex PCR; the TCRdb copy retains only in-frame clones and omits some. The profile covers 90,000 to 150,000 clones, with around 72% appearing a single time and 8% to 8.5% taken by the ten largest. The sequencing input was PBMCs. These receptors were obtained from a woman aged 40 to 50 in good health and CMV-seropositive.

The chain recombines TRBV25-1 with TRBJ1-6; 7 bases line up with TRBD1. The CDR3 is 13 amino acids. CDR1 is MGHDK, CDR2 SYGVNS, per germline. Losses at the gene ends were 4 bases for V and 18 bases for J; bases not matched to a gene: 12. Written as DNA, the CDR3 is TGTGCCAGCAGTGCTCTTGGCAGGGACAGAGCCCACTTT. Translation: CASSALGRDRAHF. Drawing the rest from reference TRBV25-1 and TRBJ1-6, the complete variable domain is EADIYQTPRYLVIGTGKKITLECSQTMGHDKMYWYQQDPGMELHLIHYSYGVNSTEKGDLSSESTVSRIRTEHFPLTLESARPSHTSQYLCASSALGRDRAHFGNGTRLTVT.

This rearrangement joins TRBV12-5 to TRBJ1-6; unclear D gene. Looked up from germline, CDR1 is LGHNT and CDR2 is FRNRAP. V lost 9 bases to trimming and J lost 9 bases, with 9 bases between them. CDR3 length equals 11 residues. The CDR3 reads CASGLTSPLHF. The DNA for the CDR3 is TGTGCTAGCGGACTGACTTCACCCCTCCACTTT.